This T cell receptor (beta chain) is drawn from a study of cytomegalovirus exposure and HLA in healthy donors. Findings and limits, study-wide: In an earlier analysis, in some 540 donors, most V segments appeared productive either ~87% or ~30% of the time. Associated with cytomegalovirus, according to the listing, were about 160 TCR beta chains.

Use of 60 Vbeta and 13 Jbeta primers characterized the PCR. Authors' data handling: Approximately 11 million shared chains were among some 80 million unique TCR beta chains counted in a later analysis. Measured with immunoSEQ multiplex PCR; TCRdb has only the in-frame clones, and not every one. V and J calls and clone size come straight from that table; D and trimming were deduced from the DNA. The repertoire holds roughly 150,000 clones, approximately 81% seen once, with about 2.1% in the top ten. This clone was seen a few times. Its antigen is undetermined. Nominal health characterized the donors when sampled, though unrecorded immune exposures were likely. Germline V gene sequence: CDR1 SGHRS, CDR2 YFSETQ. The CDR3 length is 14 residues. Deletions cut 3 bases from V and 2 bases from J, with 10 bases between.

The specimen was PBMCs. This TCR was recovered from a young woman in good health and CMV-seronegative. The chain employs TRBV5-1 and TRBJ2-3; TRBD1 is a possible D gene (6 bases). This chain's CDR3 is CASSSGQPTDTQYF. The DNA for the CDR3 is TGCGCCAGCAGCTCAGGACAGCCCACAGATACGCAGTATTTT.